The 10 T cell receptor beta chains in this list originate from one sample, sequenced in a study of spatial heterogeneity in lung cancer. Time point: blood at routine non-recurrence follow-up after resection. The sequenced material consisted of unsorted whole RNA from tumor, nontumor lung or frozen PBMC. One entry per CDR3 protein results from TCRdb running MiXCR on the 5' RACE reads. The sample lists about 120,000 distinct CDR3 sequences, about 12% seen once, with roughly 17% in the top ten. Specimen: PBMCs, collected at follow-up. Receptors were obtained from a male donor with early-stage non-small cell lung cancer.

The gene calls are TRBV5-6 and TRBJ1-5, with D tentatively TRBD1 (6 bases). The germline V gene encodes CDR1 SGHDT and CDR2 YYEEEE. The V gene lost 4 bases and the J gene lost 1 base, with 12 bases spanning the gap. The CDR3 has 15 amino acids. The CDR3 nucleotides read TGTGCCAGCAGCAAACTAGGACAGAGCAATCAGCCCCAGCATTTT. It is translated as CASSKLGQSNQPQHF.

This clonotype was counted ten times or more. This rearrangement joins TRBV7-3 to TRBJ1-3, with 9 positions matching TRBD1. J was trimmed by 4 bases and V by 5 bases; bases with no gene match: 6. The CDR3 consists of 15 residues. Germline V gene sequence: CDR1 SGHTA, CDR2 FQGTGA. The CDR3: CASSITGGAGNTIYF. The CDR3 region has the DNA TGTGCCAGCAGCATCACAGGGGGCGCAGGAAACACCATATATTTT.

This clonotype came up many times. The chain has TRBV29-1 and TRBJ1-1; D is unclear. Trimming removed 4 bases at V and 10 bases at J, with 10 bases between. Germline CDR1 SQVTM, CDR2 ANQGSEA. CDR3 size: 10 residues. Here the CDR3 DNA reads TGCAGCGTTGTGAGAGAAGTAGCTTTCTTT. Protein product: CSVVREVAFF.

At least ten counts were recorded for this clonotype. The chain uses TRBV5-1 and TRBJ1-4; possible D gene TRBD1, 5 bases. The CDR3 runs to 15 residues. Looked up from germline, CDR1 is SGHRS and CDR2 is YFSETQ. Trimming cost V 4 bases and J 5 bases, with 15 bases left between them. The CDR3 here is CASSPRAGRNEKLFF. The CDR3 coding sequence is TGCGCCAGCAGCCCGAGGGCAGGGAGAAATGAAAAACTGTTTTTT.

This clonotype was counted ten times or more. The CDR3 is CSGWRGGYNEQFF. Written as DNA, the CDR3 is TGCAGCGGATGGCGGGGGGGCTACAATGAGCAGTTCTTC. V is TRBV29-1 and J is TRBJ2-1, with 9 bases fitting TRBD2. Per germline, CDR1 SQVTM and CDR2 ANQGSEA. The CDR3 contains 13 residues. Trimming cost V 7 bases and J 3 bases; bases outside gene matches: 4.

V and J are TRBV5-6 and TRBJ2-1; 8 positions agree with TRBD2. J lost 6 bases, V lost 1 base, and 6 bases had no gene match. Germline V gene sequence: CDR1 SGHDT, CDR2 YYEEEE. This CDR3 has 15 residues. This CDR3 is CASSLPLAGRNEQFF. CDR3 sequence (DNA): TGTGCCAGCAGCTTGCCGCTAGCGGGTCGCAATGAGCAGTTCTTC.

This clonotype has at least ten counts. The chain joins TRBV20-1 to TRBJ1-4; D not certain. The germline V gene has CDR1 DFQATT and CDR2 SNEGSKA (reference sequence). V was shortened by 5 bases and J by 11 bases, with 12 bases between the two germline ends. CDR3 size: 11 residues. The DNA for the CDR3 is TGCAGTGCTCCCGGGGTTGGTAAACTGTTTTTT. This sequence encodes CSAPGVGKLFF.

This clonotype was recorded a few times. The V call is TRBV20-1, the J call TRBJ2-7, with D maybe TRBD2 (6 bases). The germline CDR1 and CDR2 sequences are DFQATT and SNEGSKA (reference sequence). V lost 0 bases and J lost 0, with 12 bases in between. The CDR3 extends over 15 amino acids. The CDR3 sequence is CSARDWRGISYEQYF. The CDR3 coding sequence is TGCAGTGCTAGAGATTGGCGGGGAATCTCCTACGAGCAGTACTTC.

V and J are TRBV10-3 and TRBJ2-2; 10 bases match TRBD2. J was trimmed by 3 bases and V by 11 bases; bases with no gene match: 6. This CDR3 has 14 amino acids. The germline V gene has CDR1 ENHRY and CDR2 SYGVKD. Written as DNA, the CDR3 is TGTGCCGCGAGTCTAGCGGGGGACACCGGGGAGCTGTTTTTT. Its translation: CAASLAGDTGELFF.

This clonotype occurred a few times. The V call is TRBV6-1, the J call TRBJ1-2; D is undetermined. The CDR3 loop spans 16 amino acids. V was cut by 5 bases and J by 3 bases, with 19 bases left in between. Per the germline V gene, CDR1 is MNHNS and CDR2 is SASEGT. CDR3 bases: TGTGCCAGCAGTCCCTGGTCGAACCGCCTGGACTATGGCTACACCTTC. The encoded protein is CASSPWSNRLDYGYTF.